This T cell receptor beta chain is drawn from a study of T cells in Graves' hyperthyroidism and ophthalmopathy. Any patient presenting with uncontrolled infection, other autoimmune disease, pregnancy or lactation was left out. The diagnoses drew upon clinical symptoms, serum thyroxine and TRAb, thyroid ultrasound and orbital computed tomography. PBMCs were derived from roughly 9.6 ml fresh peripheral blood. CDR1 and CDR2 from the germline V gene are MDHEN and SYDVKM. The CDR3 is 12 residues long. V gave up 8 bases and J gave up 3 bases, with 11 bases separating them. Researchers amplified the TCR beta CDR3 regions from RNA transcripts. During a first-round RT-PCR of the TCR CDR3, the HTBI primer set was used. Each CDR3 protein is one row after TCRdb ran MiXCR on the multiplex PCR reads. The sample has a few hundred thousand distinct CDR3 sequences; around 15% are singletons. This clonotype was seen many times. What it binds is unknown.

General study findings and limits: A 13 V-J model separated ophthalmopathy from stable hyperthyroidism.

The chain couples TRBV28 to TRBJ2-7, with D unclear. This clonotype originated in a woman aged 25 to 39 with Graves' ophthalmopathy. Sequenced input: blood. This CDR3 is CASGLMHYEQYF. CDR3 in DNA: TGTGCCAGCGGCCTAATGCACTACGAGCAGTACTTC.